Listed below are T cell receptor beta chains from one sample, sequenced in a study of blood T cell repertoires in COVID-19. Data came from immunoSEQ multiplex PCR; TCRdb stores just in-frame clones and leaves some out. This sample yields more than 80,000 clones, of which 70% to 90% are seen a single time; around 5% belongs to the top ten. The sample comprised peripheral blood. The origin of the receptors is a man between 35 and 55 years old with acute or convalescent COVID-19. CDR3s include the opening cysteine and the closing phenylalanine or tryptophan. Each record gives: V gene, CDR3 protein.

TRBV19 | CASNPHQGNQPQHF
TRBV4-2 | CASSTRQGDSYEQYF
TRBV14 | CASSQSTRLQETQYF
TRBV10-1 | CASSEGPGELFF
TRBV5-6 | CASSAEGFGTEAFF
TRBV14 | CASTRTALGEQYF
TRBV18 | CASSPGTEVGGTEAFF
TRBV6-2/TRBV6-3 | CASSYSGRAAYSNQPQHF
TRBV19 | CASSIGTQGATEAFF
TRBV19 | CASSIGRGQGVEPQHF
TRBV10-3 | CAISESAGQGAEAFF
TRBV6-5 | CASRISTDRANGYTF
TRBV4-2 | CASSHTYQGNTGELFF
TRBV11-3 | CASSLDLDTQYF
TRBV30 | CAWSVFGGGQPQHF
TRBV18 | CASSPEGGQFGNTIYF
TRBV30 | CAWTGGDTQYF
TRBV6-6 | CASSHLVEQFF
TRBV4-2 | CASSPRTSGAYEQYF
TRBV30 | CAWSPLPGGETQYF
TRBV30 | CAWMEGAPYTDTQYF
TRBV19 | CASTKQGAGQPQHF
TRBV7-6 | CASSLRLQGPATNEKLFF
TRBV5-1 | CASSLVQGGEKLFF
TRBV3-1/TRBV3-2 | CASSPGLANNEQFF
TRBV28 | CASTTAGTSRYEQYF
TRBV12-3/TRBV12-4 | CASSIDRGHGYTF
TRBV10-3 | CAISDSSAGVYGYTF
TRBV15 | CATSRSLGLDNFNTGELFF
TRBV18 | CASSRLAGANPSYEQYF
TRBV27 | CASSPTGLNTEAFF
TRBV2 | CASSEVGGIGIQYF
TRBV2 | CASSSRQGTYTEAFF
TRBV10-3 | CAISEPKTGFSAFF
TRBV6-5 | CASRRVTEGQPQHF
TRBV19 | CASSAGQGAGGYTF
TRBV18 | CASSPSVAGGSEQYF
TRBV9 | CASSPGHQYNSPLHF
TRBV12-5 | CASALEGIDTGELFF
TRBV4-3 | CASSQDRGTSGGTGELFF
TRBV10-3 | CAIVGTEGRGYTF
TRBV18 | CASSLVIEGNTEAFF
TRBV6-4 | CASSDGGVSGANVLTF
TRBV6-1 | CASSESGQPQHF
TRBV30 | CAWSGSVPEAFF
TRBV15 | CATSPLGGTGELFF
TRBV4-3 | CASSPSLLSGGNYEQYF
TRBV7-9 | CASSRNGGSQNF
TRBV5-1 | CASSLDGTSGADTQYF
TRBV19 | CASSMGTAGNTEAFF
TRBV2 | CASSDGAASSYNEQFF
TRBV3-1/TRBV3-2 | CASSQVSPGREQFF
TRBV29-1 | CSARTGPEKLFF
TRBV2 | CASRTGSGWDTEAFF
TRBV19 | CASSIVPTGGINEQFF
TRBV7-2 | CASSPVGRASSTNEKLFF
TRBV3-1/TRBV3-2 | CASSQAVQGHGYTF